Listed below are T cell receptor beta chains from one sample, sequenced in a study of read filtering for tumor transcriptome and immune sequencing. MiXCR was run by TCRdb on the reads, yielding one entry per CDR3 protein. The sample has 42,000 or so distinct CDR3 sequences; about an eighth are singletons. Material for sequencing was a population of CD138-negative cells sorted from bone marrow. These receptors all come from a donor over 35 with multiple myeloma. Each CDR3 is given with its conserved first and last residue. A D gene is named only where the DNA matches it firmly. Rows may omit the clone size; those that give it use once, few, many or a size class.

>TRBJ2-1|14|TRBV19|many|TRBD2
CASRGLAGDNEQFF
TGTGCCAGTAGAGGCCTAGCGGGAGACAATGAGCAGTTCTTC
>TRBJ1-1|14|TRBV4-3|many|TRBD1
CASSQTGANTEAFF
TGCGCCAGCAGCCAGACAGGGGCCAACACTGAAGCTTTCTTT
>TRBJ1-1|13|TRBV6-4|many|NA
CASSYQENTEAFF
TGTGCCAGCAGTTACCAGGAGAACACTGAAGCTTTCTTT
>TRBJ1-5|16|TRBV6-5|many|NA
CASSYSTVGSNQPQHF
TGTGCCAGCAGTTATTCGACAGTTGGTAGCAATCAGCCCCAGCATTTT
>TRBJ2-1|16|TRBV24-1|few|TRBD1
CATMGQGPIAGNEQFF
TGTGCCACCATGGGACAGGGGCCCATCGCGGGCAATGAGCAGTTCTTC
>TRBJ2-7|11|TRBV27|many|NA
CATGGAYEQYF
TGTGCCACCGGGGGAGCCTACGAGCAGTACTTC
>TRBJ2-7|13|TRBV28|many|NA
CASSLWTSYEQYF
TGTGCCAGCAGTTTATGGACCTCCTACGAGCAGTACTTC
>TRBJ2-2|14|TRBV29-1|many|TRBD1
CSVGDRVQSGELFF
TGCAGCGTTGGCGACAGGGTTCAGTCCGGGGAGCTGTTTTTT
>TRBJ2-4|16|TRBV28|many|TRBD2
CASSFPSGRGKNIQYF
TGTGCCAGCAGCTTCCCTAGCGGGAGGGGTAAAAACATTCAGTACTTC
>TRBJ1-6|16|TRBV28|few|NA
CASNIRRGTTDSPLHF
TGTGCCAGCAACATTCGCCGGGGGACTACGGATTCACCCCTCCACTTT
>TRBJ2-1|13|TRBV24-1|many|TRBD2
CATSEAPGGRQFF
TGTGCCACCAGTGAAGCTCCGGGGGGGAGGCAGTTCTTC
>TRBJ2-3|13|TRBV10-3|many|NA
CAIRLQGTDTQYF
TGTGCCATCAGGTTACAGGGCACAGATACGCAGTATTTT
>TRBJ2-1|16|TRBV5-1|many|TRBD2
CANSLDGTSGSNEQFF
TGCGCCAACAGCTTGGACGGGACTAGCGGGAGCAATGAGCAGTTCTTC
>TRBJ2-7|11|TRBV20-1|many|NA
CSARDNYEQYF
TGCAGTGCTAGGGACAACTACGAGCAGTACTTC
>TRBJ2-2|14|TRBV30|many|NA
CAWKTGGDTGELFF
TGTGCCTGGAAAACAGGCGGGGACACCGGGGAGCTGTTTTTT
>TRBJ1-1|14|TRBV28|many|NA
CASSSETGFLEAFF
TGTGCCAGCAGTTCGGAAACAGGGTTTTTGGAAGCTTTCTTT
>TRBJ2-6|15|TRBV28|NA|NA
CASSSHRSGANVLTF
TGTGCCAGCAGTTCCCATCGCTCTGGGGCCAACGTCCTGACTTTC
>TRBJ2-3|18|TRBV9|many|TRBD2
CASSVGRPSGRRTDTQYF
TGTGCCAGCAGCGTAGGTAGGCCCAGCGGGAGGAGGACAGATACGCAGTATTTT
>TRBJ2-1|14|TRBV28|NA|NA
CASSFLDKFNEQFF
TGTGCCAGCAGTTTCCTGGACAAGTTCAATGAGCAGTTCTTC
>TRBJ2-7|14|TRBV11-2|many|NA
CASVSGTVTYEQYF
TGTGCCAGCGTATCCGGGACCGTGACCTACGAGCAGTACTTC
>TRBJ2-7|15|TRBV7-2|many|TRBD2
CASSRTSGRDYEQYF
TGTGCCAGCAGCCGTACTAGCGGGAGGGACTACGAGCAGTACTTC
>TRBJ2-1|11|TRBV7-9|many|NA
CASSTRNEQFF
TGTGCCAGCAGCACCCGCAATGAGCAGTTCTTC
>TRBJ2-3|15|TRBV11-2|many|TRBD2
CASSLVGRDTDTQYF
TGTGCCAGCAGCTTAGTCGGGAGGGACACAGATACGCAGTATTTT
>TRBJ2-1|18|TRBV15|few|NA
CATSRDIETGSSYNDQSF
TGTGCCACCAGCAGAGATATTGAAACGGGGAGCTCCTACAATGATCAGTCCTTC
>TRBJ2-3|11|TRBV2|many|NA
CASSDTDTQYF
TGTGCCAGCAGTGACACAGATACGCAGTATTTT
>TRBJ2-1|17|TRBV5-1|many|TRBD2
CASSWGETSGSLYEQFF
TGCGCCAGCAGCTGGGGGGAGACTAGCGGGAGTCTTTATGAGCAGTTCTTC
>TRBJ2-1|13|TRBV6-2/TRBV6-3|many|TRBD2
CASRDTSEGEQFF
TGTGCCTCGCGTGATACTAGCGAGGGTGAGCAGTTCTTC
>TRBJ2-3|15|TRBV6-6|many|NA
CASTPTAFSTDTQYF
TGTGCCAGCACCCCCACAGCCTTTAGCACAGATACGCAGTATTTT
>TRBJ2-4|16|TRBV28|many|NA
CASSLVQEGRGNIQYF
TGTGCCAGCAGTTTGGTTCAGGAGGGCCGAGGAAACATTCAGTACTTC
>TRBJ2-3|15|TRBV9|many|NA
CASSVEGAVTDTQYF
TGTGCCAGCAGCGTAGAAGGCGCCGTCACAGATACGCAGTATTTT
>TRBJ2-7|12|TRBV3-1|many|NA
CASSRGTYEQYF
TGTGCCAGCAGCCGGGGGACCTACGAGCAGTACTTC
>TRBJ1-1|14|TRBV27|NA|NA
CASSLYRANTGASF
TGTGCCAGCAGTTTGTACAGGGCGAACACTGGAGCTTCCTTT
>TRBJ2-1|17|TRBV3-1|many|NA
CASSQVLGGYSYNEQFF
TGTGCCAGCAGCCAAGTCTTAGGGGGATACTCCTACAATGAGCAGTTCTTC
>TRBJ2-7|13|TRBV6-5|many|TRBD2
CASSFGGTYEQYF
TGTGCCAGCAGTTTCGGGGGGACCTACGAGCAGTACTTC
>TRBJ2-5|14|TRBV19|many|TRBD1
CASSSQGQQETQYF
TGTGCCAGTAGTTCGCAGGGACAGCAAGAGACCCAGTACTTC
>TRBJ2-2|14|TRBV28|many|NA
CASSLFRGAGELFF
TGTGCCAGCAGTTTATTTCGCGGGGCCGGGGAGCTGTTTTTT
>TRBJ2-1|17|TRBV6-2/TRBV6-3|NA|NA
CASSYSRLGLSLSEQFF
TGTGCCAGCAGTTACTCGCGACTGGGACTCTCCTTAAGTGAGCAGTTCTTC
>TRBJ2-5|13|TRBV20-1|many|TRBD1
CSVRQGFQETQYF
TGCAGTGTTCGACAGGGGTTCCAAGAGACCCAGTACTTC
>TRBJ2-1|16|TRBV11-2|NA|TRBD2
CASSLGSLAGVNEQFF
TGTGCCAGCAGCTTAGGGTCGCTAGCGGGAGTCAATGAGCAGTTCTTC
>TRBJ2-1|16|TRBV9|many|TRBD2
CASSVATSGSYNEQFF
TGTGCCAGCAGCGTAGCTACTAGCGGAAGCTACAATGAGCAGTTCTTC
>TRBJ2-2|15|TRBV12-3/TRBV12-4|many|NA
CASSLARTNTGELFF
TGTGCCAGCAGTTTAGCCAGGACGAACACCGGGGAGCTGTTTTTT
>TRBJ2-1|16|TRBV24-1|few|TRBD1
CATSDLRETGKNEQFF
TGTGCCACCAGTGATTTGAGGGAGACAGGGAAGAATGAGCAGTTCTTC
>TRBJ2-2|14|TRBV5-1|many|NA
CASSLMAPNTGELF
TGCGCCAGCAGCTTGATGGCGCCAAACACCGGGGAGCTGTTT
>TRBJ2-7|15|TRBV6-2/TRBV6-3|many|TRBD1
CATFDPGQGAYEQYF
TGTGCCACCTTCGATCCGGGACAGGGGGCATACGAGCAGTACTTC
>TRBJ2-6|17|TRBV3-1|many|NA
CASSQDGGPTGANVLTF
TGTGCCAGCAGCCAAGACGGGGGACCGACTGGGGCCAACGTCCTGACTTTC